Each of the 18 T cell receptor beta chains below was sequenced from the same sample in a study of T cell repertoires in cytomegalovirus infection. TCRdb passed the reads through MiXCR, listing each CDR3 protein once. The table records fewer than 1,000,000 distinct CDR3 sequences, roughly 31% of them present only once. Their antigen targets remain unknown. The input for sequencing was cultured CD8+ T cells from PBMCs, taken from culture after CMV antigen stimulation. The receptors were sampled from a human donor in good health (CMV status not recorded). Some clones in this sample may be carry-over from other donors' samples.

As to this clonotype: At one boundary the junction diverges from the germline segment, which might be a read error. The V and J genes are TRBV6-2 or TRBV6-3 and TRBJ1-1; D gene ambiguous. Germline CDR1 and CDR2: MNHEY and SVGEGT. The CDR3 is 16 residues long. The DNA of the CDR3 is TGTGTCAGCAGTTACACCCCCCGGACGGGGAACACTGAAGCTTTCTTT. Translation: CVSSYTPRTGNTEAFF.

The table lists this clonotype with many counts. The chain has TRBV6-1 and TRBJ1-5; the match to TRBD1 covers 8 bases. This CDR3 is built from 18 residues. The V and J ends lost 6 bases and 0 bases, in that order; junction bases with no gene match: 13. The germline CDR1 and CDR2 sequences are MNHNS and SASEGT. The CDR3 region has the DNA TGTGCCAGCAGCGACAGACAGGGGCCTCGTTATAGCAATCAGCCCCAGCATTTT. Its protein is CASSDRQGPRYSNQPQHF.

This clonotype was observed at least ten times. The chain carries TRBV7-6 and TRBJ2-1; D gene uncertain. Per germline, CDR1 SGHVS and CDR2 FNYEAQ. The CDR3 has 16 amino acids. V lost 1 base to trimming and J lost 6 bases, with 16 bases between them. This chain's CDR3 is CASSLGPGPEGNEQFF. DNA of the CDR3: TGTGCCAGCAGCTTAGGACCGGGCCCGGAAGGCAATGAGCAGTTCTTC. The variable domain in full, with the rest retrieved from reference TRBV7-6 and TRBJ2-1, is GAGVSQSPRYKVTKRGQDVALRCDPISGHVSLYWYRQALGQGPEFLTYFNYEAQQDKSGLPNDRFSAERPEGSISTLTIQRTEQRDSAMYRCASSLGPGPEGNEQFFGPGTRLTVL.

In DNA, the CDR3 is TGTGCCAGCAACCCTGTCTCCGGGACACACAATGAGCAGTTCTTC. The encoded protein is CASNPVSGTHNEQFF. V gene TRBV7-2 combines with J gene TRBJ2-1, with D possibly being TRBD1 (6 bases). The length of the CDR3 is 15 residues. The V end lost 7 bases, the J end lost 5 bases, and 18 bases lay between the germline ends. In germline, CDR1 is SGHTA, CDR2 FQGNSA.

This clonotype was counted a few times. The CDR3 DNA follows: TGTGCCAGCAGTTTCTCTACAGGGGTCAACTATGGCTACACCTTC. Its translation: CASSFSTGVNYGYTF. This chain uses TRBV27 with TRBJ1-2, with 7 bases fitting TRBD1. The CDR3 has 15 amino acids. V shed 3 bases and J 2 bases; nucleotides not matched to a gene: 6. CDR1 MNHEY and CDR2 SMNVEV come from the germline V gene (reference sequence).

V is TRBV24-1 and J is TRBJ2-1; D remains ambiguous. Per the germline V gene, CDR1 is KGHDR and CDR2 is SFDVKD. Trimming took off 9 bases at V and 0 bases at J, with 11 bases between the two ends. The CDR3 covers 14 residues. In DNA, the CDR3 is TGTGCCACCCAAGTAGGGAACTCCTACAATGAGCAGTTCTTC. Protein: CATQVGNSYNEQFF.

The rearrangement links TRBV5-4 to TRBJ2-3; D is perhaps TRBD2 (6 bases). V lost 2 bases and J 2 bases, leaving 24 bases between the germline ends. Germline V gene data show CDR1 as SGHNT and CDR2 as YYREEE (reference sequence). There are 19 residues in the CDR3. The CDR3 coding sequence is TGTGCCAGCAGCTTCCCGGCGGAGGGCCGATTGGGGCACACAGATACGCAGTATTTT. This gives the protein CASSFPAEGRLGHTDTQYF.

The V and J genes are TRBV27 and TRBJ2-5; 8 bases agree with TRBD2. V was clipped by 3 bases and J by 4 bases; unmatched bases: 4. Germline lookup yields CDR1 MNHEY and CDR2 SMNVEV (reference sequence). This CDR3 has 14 amino acids. The CDR3 here is CASSLIAGLETQYF. CDR3 nucleotides: TGTGCCAGCAGTTTGATAGCGGGGTTAGAGACCCAGTACTTC.

The chain has TRBV7-6 and TRBJ1-6; D unclear. Germline V gives CDR1 SGHVS, CDR2 FNYEAQ. V was shortened by 2 bases and J by 0 bases, with 8 bases between the two germline ends. The CDR3 sequence is 16 residues long. CDR3 loop: CASSLRHSSYNSPLHF. The CDR3 nucleotides are TGTGCCAGCAGCTTAAGACATAGCTCCTATAATTCACCCCTCCACTTT. Using reference TRBV7-6 and TRBJ1-6 for the parts outside the CDR3, the full variable domain is GAGVSQSPRYKVTKRGQDVALRCDPISGHVSLYWYRQALGQGPEFLTYFNYEAQQDKSGLPNDRFSAERPEGSISTLTIQRTEQRDSAMYRCASSLRHSSYNSPLHFGNGTRLTVT.

This clonotype was counted a few times. The CDR3 DNA follows: TGTGCCAGCAGCACCCGGACAGGGCGTTATGGCTACACCTTC. It encodes CASSTRTGRYGYTF. This chain joins TRBV11-1 and TRBJ1-2; 8 positions agree with TRBD1. Unmatched junction bases numbered 7, after V lost 5 bases and J lost 5 bases. This CDR3 contains 14 residues. Germline loops: CDR1 SGHAT, CDR2 FQDESV (reference sequence).

The gene calls are TRBV7-6 and TRBJ1-3; D gene unclear. The CDR3 is made up of 13 amino acids. Germline V lookup: CDR1 SGHVS, CDR2 FNYEAQ. The germline V and J ends were trimmed by 6 bases and 5 bases, with 11 bases remaining between them. DNA for the CDR3: TGTGCCAGCAGGGACGGAGGTAGAAACACCATATATTTT. Amino acid sequence: CASRDGGRNTIYF.

The V call is TRBV27, the J call TRBJ2-5; perhaps TRBD1 as D (6 bases). The CDR3 has 14 amino acids. CDR1 is MNHEY and CDR2 is SMNVEV in the germline V gene (reference sequence). V was clipped by 5 bases and J by 5 bases, with 15 bases between them. The CDR3 loop reads CASSIGSTGETQYF. CDR3 sequence (DNA): TGTGCCAGCAGTATAGGGAGTACAGGGGAGACCCAGTACTTC.

This clonotype was detected many times. CDR3 protein: CASSSGRYEQYF. The CDR3 DNA reads as TGTGCCAGCAGTTCGGGTCGGTACGAGCAGTACTTC. J is TRBJ2-7 and V is TRBV12-3 or TRBV12-4; D call uncertain. The germline V and J ends were trimmed by 4 bases and 4 bases, with 8 bases remaining between them. The CDR3 has 12 residues.

This clonotype has at least ten counts. The chain carries TRBV7-6 and TRBJ2-1; TRBD1 aligns across 8 bases. CDR1 is SGHVS, CDR2 FNYEAQ, per germline. The ends lost 3 bases at V and 6 bases at J; junction bases unmatched: 7. The CDR3 has 15 residues. The CDR3 bases are TGTGCCAGCAGCTTGGGGACAGGCATTGGCAATGAGCAGTTCTTC. Translating it yields CASSLGTGIGNEQFF.

In its sample, this clonotype was seen many times. J is TRBJ1-2 and V is TRBV7-9; D unclear. CDR1 is SEHNR, CDR2 FQNEAQ, per germline (reference sequence). Trimming stripped 1 base from V and 5 bases from J, with 8 bases between. The CDR3 covers 13 residues. The CDR3 is CASSLGAGYGYTF. The CDR3 DNA follows: TGTGCCAGCAGCTTAGGGGCAGGTTATGGCTACACCTTC.

V is TRBV19 and J is TRBJ1-2; D is unresolved. CDR1 LNHDA and CDR2 SQIVND come from the germline V gene (reference sequence). CDR3 size: 13 residues. The V and J ends lost 8 bases and 3 bases respectively, with 13 bases between them. The CDR3 region has the DNA TGTGCCAGTTGGTCGCGTACCGACTATGGCTACACCTTC. It yields the protein CASWSRTDYGYTF.

This clonotype was recorded a few times. CDR3 in amino acids: CASGLSRVSNQPQHF. In DNA form, the CDR3 reads TGTGCCAGCGGCCTATCGAGGGTAAGCAATCAGCCCCAGCATTTT. The chain couples TRBV27 to TRBJ1-5, with no clear D. Trimming stripped 8 bases from V and 1 base from J, with 15 bases between. The CDR3 length is 15 residues. The germline CDR1 and CDR2 sequences are MNHEY and SMNVEV (reference sequence).

This clonotype has only a few counts. This chain connects TRBV27 to TRBJ1-5; D perhaps matches TRBD1 (6 bases). The CDR3 is 14 residues long. Germline assignment: CDR1 MNHEY and CDR2 SMNVEV (reference sequence). V lost 7 bases to trimming and J lost 4 bases, with 14 bases between them. Here the CDR3 DNA reads TGTGCCAGCAAAAGGACAGCCGGGAATCAGCCCCAGCATTTT. It codes for CASKRTAGNQPQHF.